What follows is one T cell receptor beta chain and its context. Researchers ran the PCR with 60 Vbeta and 13 Jbeta primers. Method: immunoSEQ multiplex PCR; TCRdb's copy keeps in-frame clones and lacks some. The clone table shows approximately 120,000 clones, with the ten largest holding around 2.2%. V was shortened by 0 bases and J by 7 bases, with 12 bases between the two germline ends. This CDR3 spans 14 amino acids. CDR1 is MNHNY and CDR2 is SVGAGI in the germline V gene (reference sequence). The source of the sample is a study of cytomegalovirus exposure and HLA in healthy donors. The receptor was isolated from a man in his forties in good health and CMV-seronegative. The V gene is TRBV6-6, the J gene TRBJ2-5; D is possibly TRBD2 (5 bases). Sequenced material: PBMCs. The CDR3 nucleotides read TGTGCCAGCAGTTACTCGAGGGAGATTGGGACCCAGTACTTC. Protein product: CASSYSREIGTQYF.